The 18 T cell receptor beta chains below come from one sample, sequenced in a study of cytomegalovirus exposure and HLA in healthy donors. This PCR relied on a set of 60 Vbeta primers and 13 Jbeta primers. Sequencing used immunoSEQ multiplex PCR; TCRdb keeps in-frame clones, though not all of them. This listing includes over 100,000 clones. Sample: PBMCs. The receptors were gathered from a young man in good health and CMV-seronegative.

The rearrangement joins TRBV5-1 to TRBJ2-2; the D gene is possibly TRBD1 (5 bases). Germline lookup yields CDR1 SGHRS and CDR2 YFSETQ. This CDR3 spans 17 amino acids. Trimming shortened V by 4 bases and J by 4 bases, and 20 bases separated the two germline ends. The CDR3 reads CASSGLTGWGSTGELFF. The CDR3, as DNA: TGCGCCAGCAGCGGCCTTACCGGGTGGGGCAGCACCGGGGAGCTGTTTTTT.

This chain connects TRBV30 to TRBJ2-7, with 8 bases identical to TRBD1. Germline CDR1 reads GTSNPN; CDR2 reads SVGIG (reference sequence). This CDR3 contains 17 residues. J was trimmed by 2 bases and V by 1 base; bases with no gene match: 13. The CDR3 coding sequence is TGTGCCTGGAGTGGCCCCAACTTCAGGGGGCCCACCTACGAGCAGTACTTC. This translates into CAWSGPNFRGPTYEQYF.

V and J are TRBV6-5 and TRBJ1-1, with 7 bases identical to TRBD1. J gave up 11 bases and V 0 bases, and 6 bases lay outside the gene matches. The CDR3 is made up of 13 amino acids. The germline V gene has CDR1 MNHEY and CDR2 SVGAGI. This CDR3 is CASSYSTTGIAFF. The CDR3 DNA sequence: TGTGCCAGCAGTTACTCGACGACAGGGATCGCTTTCTTT.

This chain links TRBV27 with TRBJ1-5, with TRBD1 identical over 9 bases. The CDR3 covers 15 residues. Germline-derived CDR1 and CDR2 are MNHEY and SMNVEV (reference sequence). The V segment lost 5 bases and the J segment 1 base; nucleotides outside the gene matches: 3. In nucleotides, the CDR3 is TGTGCCAGCAGTGACGACAGGGGGAGCAATCAGCCCCAGCATTTT. This encodes CASSDDRGSNQPQHF.

The rearrangement links TRBV5-1 to TRBJ2-2; D is ambiguous. The germline V and J ends were trimmed by 0 bases and 5 bases, with 5 bases remaining between them. Germline CDR1 is SGHRS and CDR2 is YFSETQ. The CDR3 loop spans 13 amino acids. The DNA for the CDR3 is TGCGCCAGCAGCTTGGCCAATACCGGGGAGCTGTTTTTT. The encoded protein is CASSLANTGELFF.

The chain combines TRBV7-9 with TRBJ2-7; tentative D call: TRBD1 (5 bases). V lost 5 bases and J lost 7, with 12 bases in between. The CDR3 runs 12 residues. Germline V gene lookup returns CDR1 SEHNR and CDR2 FQNEAQ (reference sequence). CDR3 sequence: CASSPQGEEQYF. The DNA of the CDR3 is TGTGCCAGCAGCCCTCAGGGCGAGGAGCAGTACTTC.

The CDR3 spells CASSLDQGAGTEAFF. CDR3 nucleotides: TGTGCCAGCAGCTTAGATCAGGGGGCCGGGACTGAAGCTTTCTTT. The chain recombines TRBV7-9 with TRBJ1-1, with 8 bases that match TRBD1. There are 15 residues in the CDR3. CDR1 and CDR2 from the germline V gene are SEHNR and FQNEAQ (reference sequence). The junction had 6 bases not matched to a gene; V was cut back by 1 base and J by 5 bases.

The J gene is TRBJ1-4, the V gene TRBV7-2; TRBD1 matches 8 bases. With V trimmed by 5 bases and J by 8 bases, 7 bases remained unmatched. The length of the CDR3 is 14 residues. CDR1 is SGHTA and CDR2 is FQGNSA in the germline V gene. CDR3 nucleotide sequence: TGTGCCAGCAGCAAGACAGGGGCGGGAGAAAAACTGTTTTTT. Its translation is CASSKTGAGEKLFF. The full variable domain, its missing parts supplied by reference TRBV7-2 and TRBJ1-4, is GAGVSQSPSNKVTEKGKDVELRCDPISGHTALYWYRQSLGQGLEFLIYFQGNSAPDKSGLPSDRFSAERTGGSVSTLTIQRTQQEDSAVYLCASSKTGAGEKLFFGSGTQLSVL.

This rearrangement joins TRBV11-2 to TRBJ2-3, with 8 bases identical to TRBD2. The CDR3 contains 15 residues. V lost 1 base, J lost 4 bases, and 4 bases stayed unmatched. The germline V gene encodes CDR1 SGHAT and CDR2 FQNNGV. As DNA, the CDR3 is TGTGCCAGCAGCTTAGTCAGCGGGGGTGCAGATACGCAGTATTTT. Translated, it gives CASSLVSGGADTQYF.

The chain joins TRBV5-6 to TRBJ1-5; the match to TRBD1 covers 7 bases. CDR1 and CDR2 from the germline V gene are SGHDT and YYEEEE. The ends lost 3 bases at V and 4 bases at J; junction bases unmatched: 4. The CDR3 is 14 amino acids. The CDR3 nucleotides read TGTGCCAGCAGCTGGGGGACAGAAAATCAGCCCCAGCATTTT. Its protein product is CASSWGTENQPQHF.

The genes are TRBV19 and TRBJ2-1; TRBD2 agrees at 7 bases. The germline CDR1 and CDR2 sequences are LNHDA and SQIVND (reference sequence). The CDR3 length is 15 residues. After removal of 5 bases from V and 5 bases from J, the junction contained 9 bases not matched to a gene. The CDR3 DNA reads TGTGCCAGTAGTGTTGCCGGGACTACACACAATGAGCAGTTCTTC. It yields the protein CASSVAGTTHNEQFF. The variable domain in full, completed from reference TRBV19 and TRBJ2-1, reads DGGITQSPKYLFRKEGQNVTLSCEQNLNHDAMYWYRQDPGQGLRLIYYSQIVNDFQKGDIAEGYSVSREKKESFPLTVTSAQKNPTAFYLCASSVAGTTHNEQFFGPGTRLTVL.

This chain's CDR3 is CASRGLDYEQYF. The CDR3 DNA reads as TGTGCCAGCAGAGGACTCGACTACGAGCAGTACTTC. V usage is TRBV11-2 and J usage is TRBJ2-7, with D tentatively TRBD2 (5 bases). This CDR3 comprises 12 residues. Per germline, CDR1 SGHAT and CDR2 FQNNGV. Deletions cut 6 bases from V and 3 bases from J, with 9 bases between.

V usage is TRBV28 and J usage is TRBJ1-2; D not resolved. V lost 10 bases and J 4 bases, leaving 10 bases between the germline ends. CDR1 and CDR2 (germline): MDHEN, SYDVKM. This CDR3 comprises 11 residues. The DNA of the CDR3 is TGTGCCACCCGAGGACTCTATGGCTACACCTTC. Its protein is CATRGLYGYTF.

This chain uses TRBV7-8 with TRBJ2-7; TRBD1 is a possible D gene (6 bases). Germline loops: CDR1 SGHVS, CDR2 FQNEAQ. Trimming took 5 bases from V and 4 from J, leaving 15 bases between them. The CDR3 is 14 residues long. CDR3 protein: CASSTQGNSYEQYF. In nucleotides, the CDR3 is TGTGCCAGCAGCACACAGGGTAATTCGTACGAGCAGTACTTC.

V usage is TRBV10-3 and J usage is TRBJ1-5, with D uncertain. CDR3 length: 15 amino acids. Germline V lookup: CDR1 ENHRY, CDR2 SYGVKD. V was trimmed by 0 bases and J by 0 bases, leaving 6 bases between them. The chain's CDR3 is CAISESASSNQPQHF. CDR3 DNA sequence: TGTGCCATCAGTGAGTCGGCCTCTAGCAATCAGCCCCAGCATTTT.

The chain combines TRBV2 with TRBJ2-7; possibly TRBD2 for D (7 bases). From germline, CDR1 is SNHLY and CDR2 FYNNEI. The CDR3 runs to 12 residues. Trimming removed 6 bases from V and 4 bases from J, with 10 bases in between. The CDR3 sequence is CASRRGGYEQYF. In nucleotides, the CDR3 is TGTGCCAGCAGGAGGGGGGGATACGAGCAGTACTTC.

The chain couples TRBV7-2 to TRBJ1-5; no definite D call. Looked up from germline, CDR1 is SGHTA and CDR2 is FQGNSA. There are 14 residues in the CDR3. The V and J ends lost 1 base and 5 bases respectively, with 9 bases between them. In DNA form, the CDR3 reads TGTGCCAGCAGCTTAGGGCTTTCGCATCAGCCCCAGCATTTT. Its protein product is CASSLGLSHQPQHF.

This sequence joins TRBV2 and TRBJ1-2; D ambiguous. CDR1 is SNHLY, CDR2 FYNNEI, per germline. Trimming left V 0 bases short and J 2 bases short, with 7 bases between. This CDR3 has 14 amino acids. CDR3 sequence (DNA): TGTGCCAGCAGTGAAGCTCCGGAGAACTATGGCTACACCTTC. Protein product: CASSEAPENYGYTF.